A single sample gave rise to the 23 T cell receptor beta chains below, sequenced in a study of technical replicates of blood from a few donors. The table came from immunoSEQ multiplex PCR; TCRdb's copy has only in-frame clones and leaves some out. The profile shows under 95,000 clones, roughly 98% of them singletons. Sequenced material: T cells isolated from PBMCs. These receptor sequences come from a human donor in good health.

The V gene is TRBV2, the J gene TRBJ2-5; 7 bases line up with TRBD1. V shed 8 bases, J shed 1 base, and the junction held 13 bases outside the gene matches. The CDR3 is 16 amino acids. Per the germline V gene, CDR1 is SNHLY and CDR2 is FYNNEI. In DNA form, the CDR3 reads TGTGCCAGCCTGAGCCTCGGGACAGAGTCCCAAGAGACCCAGTACTTC. It specifies CASLSLGTESQETQYF.

The chain joins TRBV30 to TRBJ2-7, with 7 positions matching TRBD2. CDR1 GTSNPN and CDR2 SVGIG come from the germline V gene (reference sequence). The CDR3 extends over 14 amino acids. V gave up 8 bases and J gave up 0 bases; unmatched junction bases: 10. The CDR3 nucleotides are TGTGCCCAAGAGACCGGGACTAACTCCTACGAGCAGTACTTC. It yields the protein CAQETGTNSYEQYF.

This chain's CDR3 is CASSRRGGSTHLYNEQFF. As DNA, the CDR3 is TGCGCCAGCAGCCGCAGGGGTGGATCAACGCACCTATACAATGAGCAGTTCTTC. V usage is TRBV4-1 and J usage is TRBJ2-1; tentatively, D is TRBD1 (6 bases). The germline gives CDR1 MGHRA, CDR2 YSYEKL. V lost 4 bases and J 4 bases, leaving 23 bases between the germline ends. The CDR3 totals 18 residues.

The chain links TRBV5-1 to TRBJ2-3, with 10 bases identical to TRBD1. The germline V gene has CDR1 SGHRS and CDR2 YFSETQ. The CDR3 totals 15 residues. After removal of 0 bases from V and 5 bases from J, the junction contained 3 bases not matched to a gene. The CDR3 DNA reads TGCGCCAGCAGCTTGGCGGACAGGGGGGTAGATACGCAGTATTTT. Protein: CASSLADRGVDTQYF.

The V gene is TRBV5-1, the J gene TRBJ2-1; 13 bases are a match to TRBD2. Germline V gene data show CDR1 as SGHRS and CDR2 as YFSETQ. This CDR3 spans 16 amino acids. Unmatched junction bases numbered 4, after V lost 3 bases and J lost 4 bases. CDR3 in DNA: TGCGCCAGCAGCTCCGGGACTAGCGGGAAGTACAATGAGCAGTTCTTC. Amino acid sequence: CASSSGTSGKYNEQFF.

The chain employs TRBV28 and TRBJ2-7; perhaps TRBD2 as D (6 bases). This CDR3 is 15 amino acids long. Trimming pared 3 bases from V and 2 bases from J, leaving 14 bases between. CDR1 and CDR2 (germline): MDHEN, SYDVKM. The CDR3 sequence is CASSLGLDPTYEQYF. The CDR3 coding sequence is TGTGCCAGCAGTTTGGGACTGGACCCAACCTACGAGCAGTACTTC.

The V call is TRBV7-8, the J call TRBJ1-3; D gene uncertain. The CDR3 is 16 amino acids. The germline CDR1 and CDR2 sequences are SGHVS and FQNEAQ. V was shortened by 5 bases and J by 3 bases, with 17 bases between the two germline ends. As DNA, the CDR3 is TGTGCCAGCAGCGGAGGGAGACCGGTCTATGGAAACACCATATATTTT. Amino acid sequence: CASSGGRPVYGNTIYF.

This chain uses TRBV13 with TRBJ2-7; D perhaps matches TRBD1 (6 bases). The CDR3 length is 16 residues. CDR1 and CDR2 from the germline V gene are PRHDT and FYEKMQ (reference sequence). The germline V and J ends were trimmed by 0 bases and 5 bases, with 17 bases remaining between them. CDR3: CASSLGRTATLHEQYF. The CDR3 region has the DNA TGTGCCAGCAGCTTAGGGAGGACAGCTACGCTACACGAGCAGTACTTC.

The V gene is TRBV6-1, the J gene TRBJ2-7; weak D call: TRBD1 (6 bases). Germline-derived CDR1 and CDR2 are MNHNS and SASEGT. Trimming shortened V by 5 bases and J by 5 bases, and 16 bases separated the two germline ends. The CDR3 consists of 14 residues. The CDR3 is CASSPQGRRDEQYF. The DNA of the CDR3 is TGTGCCAGCAGTCCACAGGGTAGACGCGACGAGCAGTACTTC.

This chain links TRBV10-3 with TRBJ2-7; 9 positions agree with TRBD1. Trimming removed 7 bases from V and 5 bases from J; junction bases left unmatched: 9. The length of the CDR3 is 14 residues. In germline, CDR1 is ENHRY, CDR2 SYGVKD. CDR3 sequence reads: CAITPGQGVDEQYF. The CDR3 DNA reads as TGTGCCATCACCCCGGGACAGGGAGTCGACGAGCAGTACTTC.

The genes are TRBV4-1 and TRBJ2-6; 12 nucleotides match TRBD2. This CDR3 has 17 residues. Trimming at V came to 3 bases and at J to 4 bases, leaving 4 bases not matched to a gene. Germline CDR1 MGHRA, CDR2 YSYEKL. CDR3 loop: CASSHASGRAGANVLTF. The CDR3 bases are TGCGCCAGCAGCCATGCTAGCGGGAGGGCCGGGGCCAACGTCCTGACTTTC.

The chain employs TRBV28 and TRBJ1-3; D uncertain. With 1 base removed from V and 2 bases from J, the gap between germline ends came to 9 bases. Germline V gives CDR1 MDHEN, CDR2 SYDVKM. CDR3 length equals 15 residues. The CDR3 DNA is TGTGCCAGCAGTTTATTGAGGGCTGCTGGAAACACCATATATTTT. This codes for CASSLLRAAGNTIYF.

The gene calls are TRBV15 and TRBJ2-7; TRBD2 aligns across 9 bases. This CDR3 spans 15 amino acids. Germline-derived CDR1 and CDR2 are LNHNV and YYDKDF (reference sequence). J was trimmed by 3 bases and V by 7 bases; bases with no gene match: 10. In DNA, the CDR3 is TGTGCCACCAATGACGTAGCGGGAGTTTTCTACGAGCAGTACTTC. It translates to CATNDVAGVFYEQYF.

This chain's CDR3 is CASSFKSGVLNQPQHF. The CDR3 DNA sequence: TGTGCCAGCAGCTTTAAATCAGGGGTTCTCAATCAGCCCCAGCATTTT. This chain links TRBV5-6 with TRBJ1-5; the D gene is possibly TRBD1 (6 bases). V dropped 2 bases and J dropped 3 bases, with 15 bases sitting between them. The CDR3 is 16 amino acids. CDR1 and CDR2 (germline): SGHDT, YYEEEE.

The chain carries TRBV18 and TRBJ1-1; 8 bases align to TRBD1. V lost 6 bases and J lost 5; bases outside the gene matches: 5. The length of the CDR3 is 13 residues. CDR1 and CDR2 (germline): KGHSH, LQKENI. CDR3 coding DNA: TGTGCCAGCTCGGCAGGGGGCGAGACTGAAGCTTTCTTT. This encodes CASSAGGETEAFF. Full variable domain (remainder filled in from reference TRBV18 and TRBJ1-1): NAGVMQNPRHLVRRRGQEARLRCSPMKGHSHVYWYRQLPEEGLKFMVYLQKENIIDESGMPKERFSAEFPKEGPSILRIQQVVRGDSAAYFCASSAGGETEAFFGQGTRLTVV.

The chain employs TRBV28 and TRBJ1-6, with unresolved D. Deletions cut 4 bases from V and 14 bases from J, with 18 bases between. Per the germline V gene, CDR1 is MDHEN and CDR2 is SYDVKM. The CDR3 has 14 residues. This CDR3 reads CASSSNTMRLALHF. The CDR3, as DNA: TGTGCCAGCAGTTCGAACACCATGAGGTTGGCCCTCCACTTT.

This chain connects TRBV5-1 to TRBJ2-1; TRBD2 agrees at 11 bases. Trimming at V came to 6 bases and at J to 4 bases, leaving 3 bases not matched to a gene. Germline-derived CDR1 and CDR2 are SGHRS and YFSETQ. The CDR3 consists of 14 residues. CDR3 nucleotide sequence: TGCGCCAGCAAACTAGCGGGAGAGTACAATGAGCAGTTCTTC. Its translation is CASKLAGEYNEQFF.

The chain carries TRBV6-4 and TRBJ2-1; 7 bases line up with TRBD2. Germline assignment: CDR1 MRHNA and CDR2 SNTAGT. With V trimmed by 3 bases and J by 3 bases, 8 bases remained unmatched. CDR3 length: 16 residues. In DNA, the CDR3 is TGTGCCAGCAGTGATACGCGGGAGAGCCTCTACAATGAGCAGTTCTTC. The encoded protein is CASSDTRESLYNEQFF.

V and J are TRBV30 and TRBJ1-6, with D unresolved. CDR1 is GTSNPN and CDR2 is SVGIG in the germline V gene (reference sequence). Trimming left V 4 bases short and J 4 bases short, with 8 bases between. The CDR3 is made up of 13 amino acids. The CDR3 DNA reads as TGTGCCTGGACAGAAATTTATAATTCACCCCTCCACTTT. This gives the protein CAWTEIYNSPLHF.

The chain employs TRBV10-1 and TRBJ2-1, with D tentatively TRBD2 (5 bases). CDR1 and CDR2 from the germline V gene are WNHNN and SYGVQD (reference sequence). The V and J ends lost 0 bases and 4 bases respectively, with 10 bases between them. CDR3 length: 15 amino acids. DNA for the CDR3: TGCGCCAGCAGTGAGTCGGCCGGGAATTACAATGAGCAGTTCTTC. It translates to CASSESAGNYNEQFF.

The V and J genes are TRBV7-9 and TRBJ2-5; D gene ambiguous. The germline V gene encodes CDR1 SEHNR and CDR2 FQNEAQ (reference sequence). The ends were cut back, 3 bases at V and 6 bases at J, with 14 bases in the middle. This CDR3 spans 14 amino acids. The DNA for the CDR3 is TGTGCCAGCAGCTTGCAAGGAGAGTCACAGACCCAGTACTTC. Translating it yields CASSLQGESQTQYF.

The V and J genes are TRBV10-1 and TRBJ1-1; unclear D gene. V shed 4 bases and J shed 4 bases, with 13 bases lying between them. This CDR3 contains 14 residues. Per germline, CDR1 WNHNN and CDR2 SYGVQD (reference sequence). The CDR3 loop is CASSAWAGGTEAFF. The CDR3 DNA is TGCGCCAGCAGTGCTTGGGCGGGCGGCACTGAAGCTTTCTTT.

This clone was recorded only once. The chain is built from TRBV30 and TRBJ2-5, with 11 bases fitting TRBD2. The CDR3 is 14 amino acids. Germline CDR1 GTSNPN, CDR2 SVGIG (reference sequence). V shed 2 bases and J 4 bases; nucleotides not matched to a gene: 3. CDR3 region: CAWSSSGGRETQYF. The CDR3 coding sequence is TGTGCCTGGAGTTCTAGCGGGGGGAGAGAGACCCAGTACTTC.